These 5 T cell receptor beta chains were sequenced from one sample in a study of blood T cells in healthy people across ages. A second PCR of roughly 7 to 11 cycles used a sample-barcoded 5' primer and a J-beta primer mix. TCRdb called the 5' RACE reads again in MiXCR, with one record for every CDR3 protein. This sample has some 920,000 distinct CDR3 sequences, with approximately 50% found just once. Source material: blood. These receptors were obtained from a woman in her fifties or sixties in good health.

This clonotype has a handful of counts. The CDR3 DNA is TGCGCCAGCACTCCCGAGGTAACAGGACCTCAAGAGACCCAGTACTTC. Translating gives CASTPEVTGPQETQYF. The rearrangement joins TRBV5-1 to TRBJ2-5; D may be TRBD1 (5 bases). Germline V gene sequence: CDR1 SGHRS, CDR2 YFSETQ. This CDR3 contains 16 residues. V gave up 6 bases and J gave up 2 bases, with 20 bases separating them.

This chain links TRBV27 with TRBJ2-7; D perhaps matches TRBD2 (6 bases). Near its end, the DNA agrees better with TRBJ2-5, so the J call may be wrong. CDR1 is MNHEY, CDR2 SMNVEV, per germline (reference sequence). CDR3 length: 14 residues. CDR3 in amino acids: CASSLYGGRETQYF. Here the CDR3 DNA reads TGTGCCAGCAGTTTATACGGGGGAAGAGAGACCCAGTACTTC.

This clonotype was found once. V and J are TRBV28 and TRBJ1-5; possibly TRBD1 for D (6 bases). The length of the CDR3 is 16 residues. The V and J ends lost 3 bases and 0 bases respectively, with 12 bases between them. CDR1 is MDHEN and CDR2 is SYDVKM in the germline V gene. The CDR3, as DNA: TGTGCCAGCAGTTTCGTTGGACAGTGTAGCAATCAGCCCCAGCATTTT. Translation gives CASSFVGQCSNQPQHF.

This rearrangement joins TRBV20-1 to TRBJ2-7, with 9 bases matching TRBD1. The germline V gene has CDR1 DFQATT and CDR2 SNEGSKA (reference sequence). The CDR3 length is 13 residues. With 8 bases clipped from V and 0 bases from J, the junction kept 5 bases outside the gene matches. CDR3 sequence reads: CSTGTGSSYEQYF. In DNA form, the CDR3 reads TGCAGTACCGGGACAGGGAGCTCCTACGAGCAGTACTTC.

This clonotype was seen only a few times. The gene calls are TRBV30 and TRBJ2-5; tentative D call: TRBD1 (6 bases). The V gene's germline CDR1 is GTSNPN and CDR2 SVGIG (reference sequence). The CDR3 is made up of 11 amino acids. V was clipped by 8 bases and J by 6 bases, with 13 bases between them. CDR3 sequence (DNA): TGTGCCCAAGGCAGGGGACAGACCCAGTACTTC. It encodes CAQGRGQTQYF. The full variable domain, its missing parts supplied by reference TRBV30 and TRBJ2-5, is SQTIHQWPATLVQPVGSPLSLECTVEGTSNPNLYWYRQAAGRGLQLLFYSVGIGQISSEVPQNLSASRPQDRQFILSSKKLLLSDSGFYLCAQGRGQTQYFGPGTRLLVL.